This TCR beta chain was captured by sequencing in a study of blood T cell repertoires in COVID-19. Study details: The cDNA or gDNA used as material had been derived from T cells, B-cell-depleted T cells, or PBMCs.

Germline V gene lookup returns CDR1 SEHNR and CDR2 FQNEAQ (reference sequence). The V and J ends lost 5 bases and 6 bases, in that order; junction bases with no gene match: 8. The CDR3 extends over 14 amino acids. Produced via immunoSEQ multiplex PCR; TCRdb's table is partial and in-frame only. Of some 220,000 clones detected, 80% appear once; the ten largest clones hold about 13%. This rearrangement joins TRBV7-9 to TRBJ2-7; 9 nucleotides align to TRBD2. This receptor was taken from a human donor in a cohort sampled during active COVID-19. Source material: peripheral blood. Written as DNA, the CDR3 is TGTGCCAGCAGCATTATAGCGGGGGAGATCGAGCAGTACTTC. It yields the protein CASSIIAGEIEQYF.